The TCR beta chain under discussion was sequenced for a study of shared clonotypes between healthy human individuals. As for the study in general: Each donor's CD4 naive and CD4 memory cells filled three plates apiece, CD8 naive two, and CD8 memory one.

V was clipped by 11 bases and J by 5 bases, with 9 bases between them. CDR1 and CDR2 from the germline V gene are SNHLY and FYNNEI. The CDR3 runs to 11 residues. An assay was performed, and its level was deep. The repertoire was sequenced with immunoSEQ multiplex PCR; TCRdb's copy has only in-frame clones and lacks some. This sample yields about 750,000 clones, of which almost 95% are seen a single time; around 24% belongs to the top ten. As defined, naive CD8 cells were CD45RO-negative and positively selected for CCR7, with terminally differentiated effector memory CD45RA+ cells excluded. There were only Caucasian adults among the donors, and all lived in Nashville, Tennessee. On this clone itself: Its antigen is as yet unknown.

Study-wide points: The study sampled only blood, and tissue repertoires likely differ.

Sequencing input: naive CD8+ T cells sorted from blood. This sequence was found in a young man in good health. The rearrangement links TRBV2 to TRBJ1-4, with unresolved D. CDR3 in amino acids: CAFRLNEKLFF. Here the CDR3 DNA reads TGTGCCTTCAGACTGAATGAAAAACTGTTTTTT.